The rows below give T cell receptor beta chains drawn from one sample of a study of T cells in Graves' hyperthyroidism and ophthalmopathy. TCRdb processed the multiplex PCR reads anew with MiXCR; each CDR3 protein has one entry. The table lists a few hundred thousand distinct CDR3 sequences, about a sixth of them singletons, with around 7.3% in the top ten. Sequences were obtained from blood. The receptors here all came from a woman aged 25 to 39 with Graves' hyperthyroidism. Both conserved end residues are part of each CDR3. D genes are given only for firm matches. Clone size, where shown, is once, few, many, or a class for clones that have expanded.

cdr3_length: 17; d_call: TRBD2; v_call: TRBV5-1; clone_size: many; j_call: TRBJ2-1; cdr3_nt: TGCGCCAGCAGCTTGGGGACTAGCGGGGATATTTACAATGAGCAGTTCTTC; cdr3_aa: CASSLGTSGDIYNEQFF
cdr3_length: 13; d_call: NA; v_call: TRBV2; clone_size: NA; j_call: TRBJ2-2; cdr3_nt: TGTGCCAGCAGTCTGATAACGGGCGGGGAGCTGTTTTTT; cdr3_aa: CASSLITGGELFF
cdr3_length: 15; d_call: NA; v_call: TRBV24-1; clone_size: NA; j_call: TRBJ2-5; cdr3_nt: TGTGCCACCAGTGTAGGTCGTTTTATGGGAGAGACCCAGTACTTC; cdr3_aa: CATSVGRFMGETQYF
cdr3_length: 15; d_call: TRBD2; v_call: TRBV12-3/TRBV12-4; clone_size: many; j_call: TRBJ2-1; cdr3_nt: TGTGCCAGCATTCTAGGACTAGCGGAGAACAATGAGCAGTTCTTC; cdr3_aa: CASILGLAENNEQFF
cdr3_length: 15; d_call: NA; v_call: TRBV28; clone_size: many; j_call: TRBJ2-3; cdr3_nt: TGTGCCAGCAGTGGGGATAGGAAGAGCACAGATACGCAGTATTTT; cdr3_aa: CASSGDRKSTDTQYF
cdr3_length: 14; d_call: TRBD1; v_call: TRBV30; clone_size: few; j_call: TRBJ1-1; cdr3_nt: TGTGCCTGGACACAGGGACAGGTGGACACTGAAGCTTTCTTT; cdr3_aa: CAWTQGQVDTEAFF
cdr3_length: 13; d_call: NA; v_call: TRBV4-2; clone_size: few; j_call: TRBJ2-7; cdr3_nt: TGTGCCAGCAGCCGCGGGGACGGGTACGAGCAGTACTTC; cdr3_aa: CASSRGDGYEQYF
cdr3_length: 15; d_call: TRBD2; v_call: TRBV5-6; clone_size: many; j_call: TRBJ2-5; cdr3_nt: TGTGCCAGCAGCTTTGGACTAGCCATGGGAGAGACCCAGTACTTC; cdr3_aa: CASSFGLAMGETQYF
cdr3_length: 14; d_call: TRBD2; v_call: TRBV11-2; clone_size: many; j_call: TRBJ2-7; cdr3_nt: TGTGCCAGCAGCGCGGGACTATTCTCCTACGAGCAGTACTTC; cdr3_aa: CASSAGLFSYEQYF
cdr3_length: 13; d_call: NA; v_call: TRBV24-1; clone_size: few; j_call: TRBJ2-1; cdr3_nt: TGTGCCACTGGGCAGGGGTTAGACAATGAGCAGTTCTTC; cdr3_aa: CATGQGLDNEQFF
cdr3_length: 15; d_call: NA; v_call: TRBV30; clone_size: NA; j_call: TRBJ2-7; cdr3_nt: TGTGCCTGGAGTGTACCCCGGGAGCACTCCTACGAGCAGTACTTC; cdr3_aa: CAWSVPREHSYEQYF
cdr3_length: 13; d_call: NA; v_call: TRBV6-2/TRBV6-3; clone_size: few; j_call: TRBJ2-7; cdr3_nt: TGTGCCAGCAGTTACTCACTGGGACACGAGCAGTACTTC; cdr3_aa: CASSYSLGHEQYF
cdr3_length: 13; d_call: TRBD1; v_call: TRBV9; clone_size: NA; j_call: TRBJ2-7; cdr3_nt: TGTGCCAGCAGCCAGGAACAGGGGTCCGAGCAGTACTTC; cdr3_aa: CASSQEQGSEQYF
cdr3_length: 14; d_call: NA; v_call: TRBV30; clone_size: many; j_call: TRBJ2-1; cdr3_nt: TGTGCCTGGAGTGTACGAGCGGGCTACAATGAGCAGTTCTTC; cdr3_aa: CAWSVRAGYNEQFF
cdr3_length: 15; d_call: NA; v_call: TRBV7-9; clone_size: many; j_call: TRBJ2-5; cdr3_nt: TGTGCCAGCAGCTTTGGCGGGTGGGCCCAAGAGACCCAGTACTTC; cdr3_aa: CASSFGGWAQETQYF
cdr3_length: 19; d_call: NA; v_call: TRBV2; clone_size: NA; j_call: TRBJ2-7; cdr3_nt: TGTGCCAGCAGTGTCCCGGGACAGGGGACTAGCGGAAACTCCTACGAGCAGTACTTC; cdr3_aa: CASSVPGQGTSGNSYEQYF
cdr3_length: 14; d_call: TRBD1; v_call: TRBV20-1; clone_size: many; j_call: TRBJ1-1; cdr3_nt: TGCAGTGCTAGAGTCCAGGGGGCGAACACTGAAGCTTTCTTT; cdr3_aa: CSARVQGANTEAFF
cdr3_length: 16; d_call: NA; v_call: TRBV28; clone_size: many; j_call: TRBJ2-5; cdr3_nt: TGTGCCAGCAGCGGACCCGGGGAAAATTCGCTGGAGACCCAGTACTTC; cdr3_aa: CASSGPGENSLETQYF
cdr3_length: 16; d_call: NA; v_call: TRBV6-2/TRBV6-3; clone_size: many; j_call: TRBJ1-2; cdr3_nt: TGTGCCAGCAGTTACGTCCAGGGGACGATCGACTATGGCTACACCTTC; cdr3_aa: CASSYVQGTIDYGYTF
cdr3_length: 15; d_call: NA; v_call: TRBV9; clone_size: NA; j_call: TRBJ2-3; cdr3_nt: TGTGCCAGCAGCGTAGAGCCAGGTAGCACAGATACGCAGTATTTT; cdr3_aa: CASSVEPGSTDTQYF
cdr3_length: 14; d_call: NA; v_call: TRBV11-1; clone_size: NA; j_call: TRBJ2-5; cdr3_nt: TGTGTCAGCAGCTTCAATTCGTACCAAGAGACCCAGTACTTC; cdr3_aa: CVSSFNSYQETQYF
cdr3_length: 11; d_call: NA; v_call: TRBV29-1; clone_size: many; j_call: TRBJ1-1; cdr3_nt: TGCAGCGTTGGACGTCCCACTGAAGCTTTCTTT; cdr3_aa: CSVGRPTEAFF
cdr3_length: 15; d_call: NA; v_call: TRBV6-4; clone_size: NA; j_call: TRBJ2-3; cdr3_nt: TGTGCCAGCAGCGTTGTGGGCCCGGGGACAGATACGCAGTATTTT; cdr3_aa: CASSVVGPGTDTQYF
cdr3_length: 14; d_call: NA; v_call: TRBV20-1; clone_size: NA; j_call: TRBJ2-7; cdr3_nt: TGCAGTGCTAGAGATGAGAAGGTCCCTGAGGAGCAGTACTTC; cdr3_aa: CSARDEKVPEEQYF
cdr3_length: 21; d_call: TRBD2; v_call: TRBV7-8; clone_size: many; j_call: TRBJ2-1; cdr3_nt: TGTGCCAGCAGAGATACTAGCGGGAGCAGGCCTGACGGGAGCTCCTACAATGAGCAGTTCTTC; cdr3_aa: CASRDTSGSRPDGSSYNEQFF
cdr3_length: 16; d_call: NA; v_call: TRBV4-2; clone_size: few; j_call: TRBJ2-2; cdr3_nt: TGTGCCAGCAGCCAAGGACTCCAGGGAAGGACCGGGGAGCTGTTTTTT; cdr3_aa: CASSQGLQGRTGELFF
cdr3_length: 16; d_call: NA; v_call: TRBV15; clone_size: many; j_call: TRBJ2-1; cdr3_nt: TGTGCCACCAGCAGAGATCTAAGCGGAACCTACAATGAGCAGTTCTTC; cdr3_aa: CATSRDLSGTYNEQFF